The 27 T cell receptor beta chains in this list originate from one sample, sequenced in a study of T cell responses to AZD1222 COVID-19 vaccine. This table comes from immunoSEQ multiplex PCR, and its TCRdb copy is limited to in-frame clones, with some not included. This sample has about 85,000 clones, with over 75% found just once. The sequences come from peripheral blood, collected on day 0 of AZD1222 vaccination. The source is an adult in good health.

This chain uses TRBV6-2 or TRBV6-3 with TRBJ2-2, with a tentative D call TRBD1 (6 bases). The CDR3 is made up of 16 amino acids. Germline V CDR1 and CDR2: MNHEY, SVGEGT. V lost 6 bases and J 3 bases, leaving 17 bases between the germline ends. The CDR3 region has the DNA TGTGCCAGCAGCCCCCATCGGACAGCCTACACCGGGGAGCTGTTTTTT. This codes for CASSPHRTAYTGELFF.

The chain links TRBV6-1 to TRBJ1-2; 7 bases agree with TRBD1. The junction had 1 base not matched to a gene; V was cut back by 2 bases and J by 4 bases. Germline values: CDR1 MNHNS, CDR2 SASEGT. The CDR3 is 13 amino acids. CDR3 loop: CASSERDSYGYTF. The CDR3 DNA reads TGTGCCAGCAGTGAAAGGGACAGCTATGGCTACACCTTC.

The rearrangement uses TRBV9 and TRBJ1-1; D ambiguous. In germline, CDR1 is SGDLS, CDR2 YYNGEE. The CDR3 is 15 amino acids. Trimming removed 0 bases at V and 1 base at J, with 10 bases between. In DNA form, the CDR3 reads TGTGCCAGCAGCGTAGCTAGTAAGGGGAACACTGAAGCTTTCTTT. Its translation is CASSVASKGNTEAFF.

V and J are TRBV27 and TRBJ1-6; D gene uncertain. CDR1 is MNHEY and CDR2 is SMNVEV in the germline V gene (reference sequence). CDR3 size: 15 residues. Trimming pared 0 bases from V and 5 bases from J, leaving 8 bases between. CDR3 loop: CASSLSYRNNSPLHF. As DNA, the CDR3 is TGTGCCAGCAGTTTATCGTACCGAAATAATTCACCCCTCCACTTT.

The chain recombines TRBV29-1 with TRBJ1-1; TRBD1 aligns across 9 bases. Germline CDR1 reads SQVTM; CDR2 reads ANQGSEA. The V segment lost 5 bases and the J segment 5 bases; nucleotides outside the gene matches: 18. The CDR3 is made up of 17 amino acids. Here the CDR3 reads CSVQRTLTGGAGTEAFF. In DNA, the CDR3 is TGCAGCGTTCAAAGGACCCTCACAGGGGGCGCGGGGACTGAAGCTTTCTTT. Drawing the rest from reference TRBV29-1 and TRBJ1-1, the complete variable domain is SAVISQKPSRDICQRGTSLTIQCQVDSQVTMMFWYRQQPGQSLTLIATANQGSEATYESGFVIDKFPISRPNLTFSTLTVSNMSPEDSSIYLCSVQRTLTGGAGTEAFFGQGTRLTVV.

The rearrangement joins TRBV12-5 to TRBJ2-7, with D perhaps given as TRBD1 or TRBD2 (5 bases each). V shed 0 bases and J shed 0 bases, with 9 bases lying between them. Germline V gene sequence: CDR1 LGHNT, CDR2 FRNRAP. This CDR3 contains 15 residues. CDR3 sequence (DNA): TGTGCTAGTGGTTTGGTACTCGGGGCCTCCTACGAGCAGTACTTC. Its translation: CASGLVLGASYEQYF.

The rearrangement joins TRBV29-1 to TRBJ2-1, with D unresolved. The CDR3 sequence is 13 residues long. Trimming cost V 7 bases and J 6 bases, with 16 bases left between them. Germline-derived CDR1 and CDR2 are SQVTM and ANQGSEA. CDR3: CSASKLALNEQFF. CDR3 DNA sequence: TGCAGCGCCTCCAAGCTGGCTCTCAATGAGCAGTTCTTC.

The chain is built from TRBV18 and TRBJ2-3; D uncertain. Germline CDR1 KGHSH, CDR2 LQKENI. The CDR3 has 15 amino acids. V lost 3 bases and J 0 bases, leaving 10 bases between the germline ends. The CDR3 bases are TGTGCCAGCTCACCCAAAGGGATTAGCACAGATACGCAGTATTTT. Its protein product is CASSPKGISTDTQYF.

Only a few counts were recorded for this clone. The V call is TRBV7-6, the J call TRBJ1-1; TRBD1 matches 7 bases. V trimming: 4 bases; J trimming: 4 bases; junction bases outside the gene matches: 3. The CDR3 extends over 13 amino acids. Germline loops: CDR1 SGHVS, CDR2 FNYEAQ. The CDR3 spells CASSSGQITEAFF. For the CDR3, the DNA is TGTGCCAGCAGCTCGGGACAGATCACTGAAGCTTTCTTT.

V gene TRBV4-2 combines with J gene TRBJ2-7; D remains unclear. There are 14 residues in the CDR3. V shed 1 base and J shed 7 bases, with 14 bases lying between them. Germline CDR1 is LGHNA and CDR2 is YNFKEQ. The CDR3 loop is CASSQGTFMGEQYF. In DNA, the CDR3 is TGTGCCAGCAGCCAAGGGACCTTTATGGGGGAGCAGTACTTC.

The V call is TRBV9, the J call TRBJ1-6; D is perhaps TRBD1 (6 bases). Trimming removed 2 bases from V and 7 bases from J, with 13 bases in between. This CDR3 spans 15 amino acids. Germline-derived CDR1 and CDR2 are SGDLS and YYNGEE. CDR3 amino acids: CASSVGGQWNSPLHF. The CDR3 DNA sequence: TGTGCCAGCAGCGTTGGCGGACAGTGGAATTCACCCCTCCACTTT.

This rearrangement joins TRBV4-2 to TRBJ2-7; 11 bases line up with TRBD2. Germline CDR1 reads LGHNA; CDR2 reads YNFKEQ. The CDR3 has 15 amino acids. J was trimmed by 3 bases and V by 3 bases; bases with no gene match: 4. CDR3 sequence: CASSQPGLAVYEQYF. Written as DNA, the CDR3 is TGTGCCAGCAGCCAGCCGGGACTAGCGGTCTACGAGCAGTACTTC.

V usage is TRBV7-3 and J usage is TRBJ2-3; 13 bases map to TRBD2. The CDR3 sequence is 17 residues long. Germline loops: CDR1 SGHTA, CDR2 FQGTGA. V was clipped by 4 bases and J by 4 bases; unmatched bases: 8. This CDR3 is CASSSPGLAGVSDTQYF. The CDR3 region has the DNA TGTGCCAGCAGCTCCCCCGGACTAGCGGGAGTGTCAGATACGCAGTATTTT.

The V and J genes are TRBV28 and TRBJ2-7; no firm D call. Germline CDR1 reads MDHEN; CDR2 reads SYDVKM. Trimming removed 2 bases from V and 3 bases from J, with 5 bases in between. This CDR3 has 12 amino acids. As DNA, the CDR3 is TGTGCCAGCAGTTTACGGGTCTACGAGCAGTACTTC. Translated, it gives CASSLRVYEQYF.

The CDR3 bases are TGTGCCAGTAGTACCCACCCGGGCTACGAGCAGTACTTC. The encoded protein is CASSTHPGYEQYF. The gene calls are TRBV19 and TRBJ2-7; no reliable D call. This CDR3 has 13 residues. Trimming left V 4 bases short and J 3 bases short, with 10 bases between. Germline values: CDR1 LNHDA, CDR2 SQIVND (reference sequence).

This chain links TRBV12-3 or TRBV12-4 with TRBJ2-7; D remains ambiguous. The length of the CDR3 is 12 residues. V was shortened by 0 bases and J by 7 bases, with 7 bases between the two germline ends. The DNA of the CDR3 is TGTGCCAGCAGTTTAGCGCTAGGAGAGCAGTACTTC. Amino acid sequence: CASSLALGEQYF.

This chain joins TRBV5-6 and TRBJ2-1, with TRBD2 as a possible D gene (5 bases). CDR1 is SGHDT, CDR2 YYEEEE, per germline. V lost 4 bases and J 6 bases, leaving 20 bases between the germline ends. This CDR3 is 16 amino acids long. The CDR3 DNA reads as TGTGCCAGCAGCCTCGGACTGACCCCTACTTTCAATGAGCAGTTCTTC. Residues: CASSLGLTPTFNEQFF. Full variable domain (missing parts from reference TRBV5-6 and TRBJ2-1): DAGVTQSPTHLIKTRGQQVTLRCSPKSGHDTVSWYQQALGQGPQFIFQYYEEEERQRGNFPDRFSGHQFPNYSSELNVNALLLGDSALYLCASSLGLTPTFNEQFFGPGTRLTVL.

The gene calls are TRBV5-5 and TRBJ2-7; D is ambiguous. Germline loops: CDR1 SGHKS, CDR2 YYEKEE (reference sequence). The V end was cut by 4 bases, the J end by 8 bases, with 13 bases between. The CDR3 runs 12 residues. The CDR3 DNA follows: TGTGCCAGCAGCCTAATGTTAAACAAGCAGTACTTC. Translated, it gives CASSLMLNKQYF.

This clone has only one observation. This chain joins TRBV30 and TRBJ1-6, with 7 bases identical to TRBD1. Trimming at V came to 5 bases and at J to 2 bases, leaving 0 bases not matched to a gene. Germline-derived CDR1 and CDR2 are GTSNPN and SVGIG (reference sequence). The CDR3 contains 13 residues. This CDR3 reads CAWDRAYNSPLHF. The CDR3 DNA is TGTGCCTGGGACAGGGCCTATAATTCACCCCTCCACTTT.

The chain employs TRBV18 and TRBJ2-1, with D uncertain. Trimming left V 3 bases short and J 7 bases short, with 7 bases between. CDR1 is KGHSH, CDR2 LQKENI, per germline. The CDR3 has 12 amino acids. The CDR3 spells CASSPLQNEQFF. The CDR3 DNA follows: TGTGCCAGCTCACCCTTACAAAATGAGCAGTTCTTC.

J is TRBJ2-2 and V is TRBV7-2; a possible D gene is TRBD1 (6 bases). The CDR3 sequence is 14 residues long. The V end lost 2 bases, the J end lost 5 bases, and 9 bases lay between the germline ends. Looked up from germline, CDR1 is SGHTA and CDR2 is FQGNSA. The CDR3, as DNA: TGTGCCAGCAGCTTACAGGGGAGTACCGGGGAGCTGTTTTTT. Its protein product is CASSLQGSTGELFF.

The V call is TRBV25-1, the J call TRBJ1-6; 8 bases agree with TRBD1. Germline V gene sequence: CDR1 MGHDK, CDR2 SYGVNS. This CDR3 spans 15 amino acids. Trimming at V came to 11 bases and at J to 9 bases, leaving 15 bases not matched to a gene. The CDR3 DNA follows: TGTGCCTCTCGGACAGGGAGCAGTTTGGGTTCACCCCTCCACTTT. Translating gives CASRTGSSLGSPLHF.

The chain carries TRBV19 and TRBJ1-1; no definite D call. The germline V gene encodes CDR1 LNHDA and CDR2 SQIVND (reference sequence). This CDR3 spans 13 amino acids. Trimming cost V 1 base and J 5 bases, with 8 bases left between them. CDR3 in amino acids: CASSIGSGTEAFF. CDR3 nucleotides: TGTGCCAGTAGTATAGGGTCGGGGACTGAAGCTTTCTTT.

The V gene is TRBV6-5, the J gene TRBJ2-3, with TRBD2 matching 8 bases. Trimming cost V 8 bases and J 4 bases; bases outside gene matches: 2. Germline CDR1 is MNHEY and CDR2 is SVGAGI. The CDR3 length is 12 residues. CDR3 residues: CASRGGADTQYF. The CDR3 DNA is TGTGCCAGCCGGGGGGGGGCAGATACGCAGTATTTT.

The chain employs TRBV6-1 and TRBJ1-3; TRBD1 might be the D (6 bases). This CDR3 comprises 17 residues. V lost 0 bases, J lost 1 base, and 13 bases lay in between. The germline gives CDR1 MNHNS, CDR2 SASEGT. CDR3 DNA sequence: TGTGCCAGCAGTGAAGCGCTTGGCAGGGGATCTGGAAACACCATATATTTT. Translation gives CASSEALGRGSGNTIYF.

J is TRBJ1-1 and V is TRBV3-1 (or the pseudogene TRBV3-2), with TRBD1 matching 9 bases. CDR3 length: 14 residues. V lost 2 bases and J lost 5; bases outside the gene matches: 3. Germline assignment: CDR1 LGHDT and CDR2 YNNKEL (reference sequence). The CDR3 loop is CASSQRDRETEAFF. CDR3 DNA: TGTGCCAGCAGCCAAAGGGACAGGGAAACTGAAGCTTTCTTT.

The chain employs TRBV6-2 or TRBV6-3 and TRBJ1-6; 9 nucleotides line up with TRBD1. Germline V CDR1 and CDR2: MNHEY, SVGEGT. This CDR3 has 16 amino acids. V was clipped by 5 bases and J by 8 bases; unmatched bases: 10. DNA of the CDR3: TGTGCCAGCAGTCTCACAGGGGGCGCGGGACATTCACCCCTCCACTTT. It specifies CASSLTGGAGHSPLHF.